This T cell receptor beta chain was recorded in a study of blood T cell repertoires in COVID-19. Participants reported their clinical history, and cohort assignment relied on those reports. This clone was seen a few times. Assay: immunoSEQ multiplex PCR; the TCRdb copy retains only in-frame clones and omits some. Among fewer than 300,000 clones listed, 85% were seen once. This CDR3 has 13 residues. Between the trimmed V and J ends, which lost 2 bases and 1 base, there was a span of 5 bases. Per germline, CDR1 LGHDT and CDR2 YNNKEL (reference sequence). The source of this sequence is a woman between 50 and 59 years old who had recovered from COVID-19. The chain is built from TRBV3-1 (or the pseudogene TRBV3-2) and TRBJ1-1, with D tentatively TRBD1 (5 bases). Specimen: PBMCs or T cells enriched from blood (not recorded which). In DNA form, the CDR3 reads TGTGCCAGCAGCCAAACAGGGAACACTGAAGCTTTCTTT. This encodes CASSQTGNTEAFF.